A selection of T cell receptor beta chains follows, all from one sample in a study of T cells after yellow fever vaccination. TCRdb re-analysed the 5' RACE reads in MiXCR, keeping a single row per CDR3 protein. The table includes about 130,000 distinct CDR3 sequences, 7.5% to 10% detected once. The sequenced sample was CD8+ T cells sorted from PBMCs, obtained on the day of the yellow fever booster vaccination. The receptors originated from a man between 18 and 29 years old who received the YFV17D yellow fever vaccine. Both conserved end residues are part of each CDR3. D genes are given only for firm matches. Some rows have no size entry. The others give once, few or many, or a class for an expanded clone.

V	size	length	J	D	CDR3	DNA
TRBV9	many	15	TRBJ2-7	.	CASSVYWSGAYEQYF	TGTGCCAGCAGCGTGTATTGGTCAGGGGCCTACGAGCAGTACTTC
TRBV20-1	once	14	TRBJ2-7	TRBD1	CSVMRQGVSYEQYF	TGCAGCGTTATGCGACAGGGGGTCTCCTACGAGCAGTACTTC
TRBV13	many	15	TRBJ1-6	TRBD1	CASSPGQGLGSPLHF	TGTGCCAGCAGCCCGGGACAGGGACTGGGATCACCCCTCCACTTT
TRBV6-5	few	14	TRBJ1-2	TRBD1	CASSSGQGYYGYTF	TGTGCCAGCAGTTCGGGACAGGGGTACTATGGCTACACCTTC
TRBV4-3	many	15	TRBJ1-4	.	CASSQDPGGREKLFF	TGCGCCAGCAGCCAAGATCCGGGGGGGCGTGAAAAACTGTTTTTT
TRBV6-5	.	18	TRBJ1-2	TRBD1	CASSYGPGGMGANYGYTF	TGTGCCAGCAGTTACGGACCAGGGGGCATGGGAGCTAACTATGGCTACACCTTC
TRBV6-5	many	14	TRBJ1-1	.	CASALAQGNTEAFF	TGTGCCAGCGCTTTAGCTCAGGGAAACACTGAAGCTTTCTTT
TRBV12-3/TRBV12-4	.	13	TRBJ1-2	.	CASSLGGGHGYTF	TGTGCCAGCAGTTTAGGCGGGGGGCACGGCTACACCTTC
TRBV5-1	.	17	TRBJ1-1	TRBD1	CASSRGQGAGGYTEAFF	TGCGCCAGCAGCAGAGGTCAGGGGGCCGGAGGGTATACTGAAGCTTTCTTT
TRBV29-1	.	11	TRBJ2-2	.	CSVTWGGELFF	TGCAGCGTGACTTGGGGCGGGGAGCTGTTTTTT
TRBV20-1	few	15	TRBJ2-1	.	CSARDRPWGDNEQFF	TGCAGTGCTAGAGATCGCCCCTGGGGGGACAATGAGCAGTTCTTC
TRBV5-1	few	14	TRBJ2-7	.	CASSLSGRSYEQYF	TGCGCCAGCAGCTTGTCGGGCAGATCCTACGAGCAGTACTTC
TRBV18	.	17	TRBJ2-3	TRBD2	CASSPGLAYASTDTQYF	TGTGCCAGCTCACCGGGACTAGCATATGCTAGCACAGATACGCAGTATTTT
TRBV7-9	many	14	TRBJ1-1	.	CASSSSTGNTEAFF	TGTGCCAGCAGCTCTTCGACAGGAAACACTGAAGCTTTCTTT
TRBV30	.	15	TRBJ2-5	TRBD2	CAWNLLAGIGETQYF	TGTGCCTGGAATCTGCTAGCGGGGATAGGAGAGACCCAGTACTTC
TRBV12-3/TRBV12-4	many	12	TRBJ2-1	.	CASSLGDPEQFF	TGTGCCAGCAGTTTGGGAGACCCGGAGCAGTTCTTC
TRBV2	few	14	TRBJ2-7	.	CASSEADLGDEQYF	TGTGCCAGCAGTGAAGCAGACCTAGGGGACGAGCAGTACTTC
TRBV9	few	15	TRBJ1-5	.	CASSDPGYSNQPQHF	TGTGCCAGCAGCGATCCAGGGTATAGCAATCAGCCCCAGCATTTT
TRBV27	.	15	TRBJ2-3	.	CASSLVGTSTDTQYF	TGTGCCAGCAGTTTGGTGGGGACTAGCACAGATACGCAGTATTTT
TRBV27	few	18	TRBJ2-1	TRBD1	CASSSDQYRGRAYNEQFF	TGTGCCAGCAGCAGCGACCAATACAGGGGGAGAGCCTACAATGAGCAGTTCTTC
TRBV6-2/TRBV6-3	.	16	TRBJ2-5	.	CASSYSRPVPPETQYF	TGTGCCAGCAGTTACTCAAGGCCCGTACCCCCAGAGACCCAGTACTTC
TRBV29-1	few	11	TRBJ1-1	.	CSTATNTEAFF	TGCAGCACTGCCACTAACACTGAAGCTTTCTTT
TRBV4-1	few	16	TRBJ2-5	.	CASSHASGRKQETQYF	TGCGCCAGCAGCCACGCATCGGGACGGAAACAAGAGACCCAGTACTTC
TRBV2	few	15	TRBJ2-5	.	CASSEAPGYGETQYF	TGTGCCAGCAGTGAAGCGCCAGGTTATGGTGAGACCCAGTACTTC
TRBV19	few	15	TRBJ2-1	TRBD2	CASSTAGESYNEQFF	TGTGCCAGTAGTACAGCGGGGGAGTCCTACAATGAGCAGTTCTTC
TRBV10-3	few	11	TRBJ1-4	.	CAISDGEKLFF	TGTGCCATCAGTGATGGGGAAAAACTGTTTTTT
TRBV2	many	14	TRBJ1-2	TRBD1	CASRSPGQGYGYTF	TGTGCCAGCAGAAGCCCGGGACAGGGCTATGGCTACACCTTC
TRBV7-8	many	13	TRBJ1-5	.	CASSLESHQPQHF	TGTGCCAGCAGCTTAGAGTCACATCAGCCCCAGCATTTT
TRBV7-6	.	15	TRBJ2-3	.	CASSLDVRGEDTQYF	TGTGCCAGCAGCTTAGACGTTAGGGGGGAGGATACGCAGTATTTT
TRBV5-1	many	13	TRBJ2-1	.	CASSLVGQREQFF	TGCGCCAGCAGCTTGGTCGGACAACGTGAGCAGTTCTTC
TRBV4-1	.	16	TRBJ1-2	.	CASSQEIGGPNYGYTF	TGCGCCAGCAGCCAAGAAATTGGGGGGCCTAACTATGGCTACACCTTC
TRBV13	few	13	TRBJ2-7	TRBD2	CASSWEGHSGQYF	TGTGCCAGCAGCTGGGAGGGCCATAGCGGGCAGTACTTC
TRBV20-1	few	16	TRBJ2-7	TRBD2	CSATHPGVAGAYEQYF	TGCAGTGCTACCCACCCGGGGGTAGCGGGGGCCTACGAGCAGTACTTC
TRBV9	.	13	TRBJ2-2	.	CASSPNWGMELFF	TGTGCCAGCAGCCCGAATTGGGGTATGGAGCTGTTTTTT
TRBV15	.	15	TRBJ1-1	TRBD1	CATSRVDRGVSEAFF	TGTGCCACCAGCAGAGTGGACAGGGGGGTCTCTGAAGCTTTCTTT
TRBV5-1	.	16	TRBJ2-7	TRBD2	CASSLGGREASYEQYF	TGCGCCAGCAGCTTGGGAGGGAGGGAGGCCTCCTACGAGCAGTACTTC
TRBV7-2	.	16	TRBJ2-7	TRBD2	CASSQLAGGPSYEQYF	TGTGCCAGCAGCCAGCTAGCGGGGGGACCCTCCTACGAGCAGTACTTC
TRBV4-2	few	17	TRBJ2-3	TRBD1	CASSQNTGQGLTDTQYF	TGTGCCAGCAGCCAAAATACGGGACAGGGCCTGACAGATACGCAGTATTTT
TRBV7-2	few	15	TRBJ2-1	.	CASSLASRGADEQFF	TGTGCCAGCAGCTTAGCCTCCCGGGGGGCGGATGAGCAGTTCTTC
TRBV12-3/TRBV12-4	many	16	TRBJ1-5	.	CASRRARGRSNQPQHF	TGTGCCAGCAGACGGGCGCGGGGCAGGAGCAATCAGCCCCAGCATTTT
TRBV7-6	.	15	TRBJ2-7	.	CASSESGTWAYEQYF	TGTGCCAGCAGCGAGTCCGGGACCTGGGCCTACGAGCAGTACTTC
TRBV6-2/TRBV6-3	few	17	TRBJ2-5	.	CASSYCECHREQETQYF	TGTGCCAGCAGTTATTGTGAGTGCCACAGAGAACAAGAGACCCAGTACTTC
TRBV9	.	16	TRBJ2-3	.	CASSVSGASLTDTQYF	TGTGCCAGCAGCGTATCCGGGGCCTCGTTGACAGATACGCAGTATTTT
TRBV6-5	.	17	TRBJ1-1	TRBD1	CASCQHRVDRRYTEAFF	TGTGCCAGCTGCCAACATCGGGTGGACAGGAGATACACTGAAGCTTTCTTT
TRBV5-1	few	16	TRBJ2-3	TRBD2	CASSTTGTSVTDTQYF	TGCGCCAGCAGCACTACCGGGACTAGCGTCACAGATACGCAGTATTTT
TRBV12-3/TRBV12-4	.	14	TRBJ2-2	.	CASNEGGASGELFF	TGTGCCAGCAATGAGGGGGGGGCCTCCGGGGAGCTGTTTTTT
TRBV12-3/TRBV12-4	.	12	TRBJ1-1	.	CASANSGFGAFF	TGTGCCAGCGCCAATTCGGGTTTTGGAGCTTTCTTT
TRBV9	few	15	TRBJ2-2	TRBD2	CASSGSGGSAGELFF	TGTGCCAGCAGCGGTAGCGGGGGGTCCGCCGGGGAGCTGTTTTTT
TRBV6-4	few	16	TRBJ2-2	.	CASSEGRSSNTGELFF	TGTGCCAGCAGTGAGGGCAGGTCGTCGAACACCGGGGAGCTGTTTTTT
TRBV28	few	14	TRBJ2-1	TRBD2	CASSVTSGYNEQFF	TGTGCCAGCAGTGTGACTAGCGGCTACAATGAGCAGTTCTTC
TRBV3-1	.	15	TRBJ2-5	.	CASSLPTEIQETQYF	TGTGCCAGCAGCCTCCCAACGGAGATTCAAGAGACCCAGTACTTC
TRBV2	few	10	TRBJ1-4	.	CASSERKLFF	TGTGCCAGCAGTGAAAGAAAACTGTTTTTT